This T cell receptor (beta chain) was captured in a study of T-cell memory formation after mild COVID-19. Findings of the study overall: A second wave of clones peaked on day 37, and their SARS-CoV-2 specificity went unconfirmed. Shrinking CD4+ clones were chiefly CM and EM; CD8+ ones were chiefly EMRA.

Points on this clonotype: Its antigen is currently unknown.

This CDR3 comprises 16 residues. The V and J ends lost 5 bases and 2 bases respectively, with 16 bases between them. In germline, CDR1 is SGHNT, CDR2 YENEEA. Sample barcodes and UMIs were carried by the TCR alpha and TCR beta cDNA libraries that 5'RACE generated with constant-segment primers. TCRdb fed the 5' RACE reads into MiXCR, producing one record per CDR3 protein. The sample shows 350,000 to 450,000 distinct CDR3 sequences, about 15% of them seen only once. The rearrangement links TRBV11-3 to TRBJ2-1; D possibly uses TRBD1 or TRBD2 (8 bases each). The clonotype comes from a man aged 18 to 35 who had mild COVID-19 (a few samples of this study predate the infection). Cell type and time point are not known. Material: PBMCs or a T cell subset sorted from them (not recorded which). CDR3 in amino acids: CASSPGGGGTYNEQFF. The CDR3 region has the DNA TGTGCCAGCAGCCCAGGGGGCGGGGGGACCTACAATGAGCAGTTCTTC.